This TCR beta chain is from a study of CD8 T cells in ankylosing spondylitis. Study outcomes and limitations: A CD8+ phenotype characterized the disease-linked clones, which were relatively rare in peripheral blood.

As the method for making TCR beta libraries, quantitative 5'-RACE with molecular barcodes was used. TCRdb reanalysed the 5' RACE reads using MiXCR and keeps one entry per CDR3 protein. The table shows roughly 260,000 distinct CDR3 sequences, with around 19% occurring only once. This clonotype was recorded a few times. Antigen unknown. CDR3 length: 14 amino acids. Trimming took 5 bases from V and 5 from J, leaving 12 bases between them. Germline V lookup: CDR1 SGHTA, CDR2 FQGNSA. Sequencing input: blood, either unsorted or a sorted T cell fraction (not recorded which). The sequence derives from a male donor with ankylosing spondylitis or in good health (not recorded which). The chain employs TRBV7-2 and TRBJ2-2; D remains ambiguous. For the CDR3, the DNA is TGTGCCAGCAGCCCCGGGTCTGGGACCGGGGAGCTGTTTTTT. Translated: CASSPGSGTGELFF.